This T cell receptor beta chain originates from a study of cytotoxic CD8 clonotypes in ibrutinib-treated CLL. Study-wide background: There were 11 relapsed/refractory patients and approximately 16 treatment-naive patients, and fewer than 18 were IGHV unmutated. Specimens for response were gathered following a median about 11 months of therapy, spanning 6 to 36. Outcomes included 25 or so partial and 2 complete responses; after median roughly 70 months, roughly 14 stayed remitted and around 12 progressed.

Depth targeted 1 in 200,000 to 1 in 1 million T cells, averaging roughly 9.3x coverage per clonotype. Sequenced by immunoSEQ multiplex PCR; TCRdb stores in-frame clones only, minus some. The sample lists over 110,000 clones; 75% to 95% were seen once. Germline V CDR1 and CDR2: SGHVS, FQNEAQ. Between the trimmed V and J ends, which lost 8 bases and 1 base, there was a span of 13 bases. The CDR3 spans 14 residues. The TCR was taken from a human donor with chronic lymphocytic leukemia. The specimen was PBMCs, collected after 12 months of ibrutinib treatment. The J gene is TRBJ2-3, the V gene TRBV7-8; D unclear. The CDR3 sequence: CASERLDGTDTQYF. DNA of the CDR3: TGTGCCAGCGAAAGACTTGACGGCACAGATACGCAGTATTTT.